This is a list of T cell receptor beta chains from one sample in a study of CD8 T cells in ankylosing spondylitis. TCRdb re-called the 5' RACE reads through MiXCR, storing one row per CDR3 protein. The data show 250,000 to 350,000 distinct CDR3 sequences, 15% to 25% seen once. Sequenced input: blood, either unsorted or a sorted T cell fraction (not recorded which). All receptors derive from a male donor with ankylosing spondylitis or in good health (not recorded which). The CDR3 runs from the conserved cysteine through the conserved F or W. D genes are given only for firm matches. The size of a clone is reported for some rows only, either as once, few or many, or as a class for expanded clones.

D gene,clone size,V gene,J gene,CDR3 protein,CDR3 DNA
NA,NA,TRBV10-3,TRBJ1-4,CAISRATNEKLFF,TGTGCCATCAGCAGAGCAACTAATGAAAAACTGTTTTTT
NA,few,TRBV12-3/TRBV12-4,TRBJ1-4,CASSHPSANEKLFF,TGTGCCAGCAGTCATCCATCGGCTAATGAAAAACTGTTTTTT
TRBD2,NA,TRBV20-1,TRBJ2-5,CSARVGTSRRETQYF,TGCAGTGCTAGAGTTGGGACTAGCAGGAGGGAGACCCAGTACTTC
TRBD2,NA,TRBV5-1,TRBJ2-3,CTSSLVGSGVDTQYF,TGCACCAGCAGCTTGGTTGGTAGCGGGGTGGATACGCAGTATTTT
TRBD1,few,TRBV18,TRBJ2-5,CASSPQGAVETQYF,TGTGCCAGCTCACCACAGGGGGCCGTGGAGACCCAGTACTTC
NA,few,TRBV6-1,TRBJ2-2,CALTAGWVTGELFF,TGTGCCCTTACAGCGGGTTGGGTCACCGGGGAGCTGTTTTTT
NA,few,TRBV6-5,TRBJ2-5,CASSYSSFQETQYF,TGTGCCAGCAGTTACTCGAGCTTCCAAGAGACCCAGTACTTC
TRBD2,NA,TRBV5-1,TRBJ2-1,CASSPGLAGVGYNEQFF,TGCGCCAGCAGCCCGGGACTAGCGGGAGTCGGTTACAATGAGCAGTTCTTC
NA,NA,TRBV7-3,TRBJ2-5,CASSPSGRVEETQYF,TGTGCCAGCAGCCCCTCGGGACGTGTGGAAGAGACCCAGTACTTC
TRBD2,NA,TRBV5-1,TRBJ2-2,CASSSSGVTTGELFF,TGCGCCAGCAGCTCTAGCGGGGTGACCACCGGGGAGCTGTTTTTT
TRBD2,NA,TRBV4-1,TRBJ2-5,CASSQDVTSWETQYF,TGCGCCAGCAGCCAAGATGTGACTAGCTGGGAGACCCAGTACTTC
NA,few,TRBV27,TRBJ1-5,CASSLLGGGSNQPQHF,TGTGCCAGCAGTTTATTGGGGGGCGGAAGCAATCAGCCCCAGCATTTT
TRBD2,many,TRBV11-2,TRBJ2-3,CASSLEPSGSSGTDTQYF,TGTGCCAGCAGCTTAGAACCTAGCGGGAGTTCGGGCACAGATACGCAGTATTTT
NA,many,TRBV3-1,TRBJ1-1,CASSQGGTTTEAFF,TGTGCCAGCAGCCAAGGGGGCACGACCACTGAAGCTTTCTTT
NA,NA,TRBV20-1,TRBJ2-1,CSASGEPLYNEQFF,TGCAGTGCGTCGGGTGAGCCCCTGTACAATGAGCAGTTCTTC
NA,few,TRBV20-1,TRBJ1-4,CSARDPGHPPEKLFF,TGCAGTGCTAGAGATCCGGGACACCCTCCCGAAAAACTGTTTTTT
TRBD2,many,TRBV20-1,TRBJ2-5,CSASFTSGSSETQYF,TGCAGTGCTAGCTTCACTAGCGGGAGTTCGGAGACCCAGTACTTC
NA,NA,TRBV5-6,TRBJ2-3,CASSLVAGWSESTDTQYF,TGTGCCAGCAGCTTGGTGGCGGGCTGGAGCGAGAGCACAGATACGCAGTATTTT
TRBD2,NA,TRBV12-3/TRBV12-4,TRBJ2-5,CASSLEGLAGGQETQYF,TGTGCCAGCAGTTTAGAGGGACTAGCGGGGGGGCAAGAGACCCAGTACTTC
TRBD1,few,TRBV12-3/TRBV12-4,TRBJ1-3,CASNSGDSRNTIYF,TGTGCCAGCAACTCCGGGGACAGCAGAAACACCATATATTTT
NA,few,TRBV20-1,TRBJ1-4,CSARREGNEKLFF,TGCAGTGCTAGAAGGGAGGGCAATGAAAAACTGTTTTTT
NA,NA,TRBV2,TRBJ1-5,CASSSTGGSNQPQHF,TGTGCCAGCAGTTCGACAGGAGGTAGCAATCAGCCCCAGCATTTT
TRBD1,few,TRBV30,TRBJ1-6,CAWSRDRGYNSPLHF,TGTGCCTGGAGCCGGGACAGGGGCTATAATTCACCCCTCCACTTT
NA,NA,TRBV5-5,TRBJ1-6,CASSLVAGDNSPLHF,TGTGCCAGCAGCTTGGTGGCAGGTGATAATTCACCCCTCCACTTT
TRBD1,NA,TRBV18,TRBJ2-5,CASSRATGAPKETQYF,TGTGCCAGCTCGCGGGCGACAGGGGCGCCCAAAGAGACCCAGTACTTC
NA,few,TRBV6-5,TRBJ1-6,CASSYLSSYNSPLHF,TGTGCCAGCAGTTACTTAAGCTCCTATAATTCACCCCTCCACTTT
NA,once,TRBV7-8,TRBJ1-1,CASLRGGNTEAFF,TGTGCCAGCCTCCGGGGAGGGAACACTGAAGCTTTCTTT
TRBD1,many,TRBV12-3/TRBV12-4,TRBJ1-2,CASSLAAQGASQGYTF,TGTGCCAGCAGTTTAGCCGCACAGGGGGCTAGCCAAGGCTACACCTTC
NA,few,TRBV11-2,TRBJ2-4,CASSVLGAKNIQYF,TGTGCCAGCAGTGTCCTCGGAGCCAAAAACATTCAGTACTTC
NA,few,TRBV10-3,TRBJ1-2,CAISEEEGSYGYTF,TGTGCCATCAGTGAGGAGGAGGGGTCATATGGCTACACCTTC
NA,NA,TRBV19,TRBJ1-6,CASRPGPGSSLHF,TGTGCCAGTAGACCCGGGCCCGGCTCATCCCTCCACTTT
NA,many,TRBV29-1,TRBJ1-2,CSVDRRVAGYTF,TGCAGCGTTGATAGGCGGGTGGCTGGCTACACCTTC
NA,NA,TRBV18,TRBJ2-1,CASSQESSSYNEQFF,TGTGCCAGCTCACAGGAGTCGAGCTCCTACAATGAGCAGTTCTTC
NA,NA,TRBV20-1,TRBJ2-3,CSAKRPLGTDTQYF,TGCAGTGCCAAACGACCCCTGGGCACAGATACGCAGTATTTT
NA,few,TRBV5-6,TRBJ2-1,CASSGRGAGYNEQFF,TGTGCCAGCAGCGGTAGGGGGGCCGGGTACAATGAGCAGTTCTTC
NA,few,TRBV9,TRBJ2-3,CASSPAARMADTQYF,TGTGCCAGCAGCCCAGCTGCCAGGATGGCAGATACGCAGTATTTT
NA,NA,TRBV6-5,TRBJ1-1,CASSYSRQGTEAFF,TGTGCCAGCAGTTACTCCCGGCAGGGAACTGAAGCTTTCTTT
NA,few,TRBV5-1,TRBJ1-5,CASSLEPPTAYSNQPQHF,TGCGCCAGCAGCTTGGAACCCCCGACAGCCTATAGCAATCAGCCCCAGCATTTT
TRBD2,NA,TRBV7-8,TRBJ2-2,CASSLRSSGNTGELFF,TGTGCCAGCAGCTTACGGTCTAGCGGGAACACCGGGGAGCTGTTTTTT
NA,few,TRBV20-1,TRBJ2-1,CSAIGGRASYNEQFF,TGCAGTGCTATAGGGGGACGGGCATCCTACAATGAGCAGTTCTTC
NA,NA,TRBV12-3/TRBV12-4,TRBJ2-1,CASSPSGHSYNEQFF,TGTGCCAGCAGTCCTTCGGGACACTCATACAATGAGCAGTTCTTC
TRBD2,many,TRBV20-1,TRBJ2-5,CRAVELAGGPGTQYF,TGCAGGGCGGTCGAACTAGCGGGAGGGCCGGGGACCCAGTACTTC
NA,few,TRBV3-1,TRBJ2-1,CASSQVQPSSYNEQFF,TGTGCCAGCAGCCAAGTCCAACCCAGCTCCTACAATGAGCAGTTCTTC
TRBD2,NA,TRBV20-1,TRBJ2-1,CSARVPSGGGNEQFF,TGCAGTGCTAGAGTCCCTAGCGGGGGCGGGAATGAGCAGTTCTTC
NA,few,TRBV5-1,TRBJ1-1,CASSLWDLNTEAFF,TGCGCCAGCAGCTTATGGGATTTAAACACTGAAGCTTTCTTT
NA,NA,TRBV5-1,TRBJ1-2,CASSLPGGEGYTF,TGCGCCAGCAGCCTCCCGGGGGGTGAAGGCTACACCTTC
NA,NA,TRBV20-1,TRBJ2-3,CSVKSFTDTQYF,TGCAGTGTTAAGAGTTTTACAGATACGCAGTATTTT
TRBD1,NA,TRBV5-6,TRBJ2-2,CASRKTGAGELFF,TGTGCCAGCAGGAAGACAGGGGCCGGGGAGCTGTTTTTT
NA,many,TRBV20-1,TRBJ2-5,CSADQGLWETQYF,TGCAGTGCTGACCAGGGACTTTGGGAGACCCAGTACTTC
NA,NA,TRBV7-8,TRBJ2-2,CASSQMGVMNTGELFF,TGTGCCAGCAGCCAAATGGGGGTTATGAACACCGGGGAGCTGTTTTTT
TRBD2,NA,TRBV20-1,TRBJ2-5,CSAPAGGPRETQYF,TGCAGTGCTCCAGCGGGAGGGCCTAGGGAGACCCAGTACTTC
NA,NA,TRBV25-1,TRBJ1-1,CASSDVGLVGEAFF,TGTGCCAGCAGTGACGTTGGGCTTGTCGGTGAAGCTTTCTTT
NA,many,TRBV6-5,TRBJ2-1,CASSYSGSGNEQFF,TGTGCCAGCAGTTACAGCGGGTCTGGGAATGAGCAGTTCTTC